This TCR beta chain was retrieved from a study of T cells after yellow fever vaccination. A universal primer site and UMIs were added as TCR cDNA was made by 5'RACE template switching. TCRdb independently ran MiXCR on the 5' RACE reads; one entry per CDR3 protein. This sample has approximately 450,000 distinct CDR3 sequences, with roughly a sixth found just once. Study results and limitations: Peak timing came faster in the weaker secondary response, day 5 versus 15. The booster response re-showed most primary clones: around 96% CD4, more than 80% CD8. A small share of clonotypes appeared in both CD4 and CD8 compartments.

CDR1 and CDR2 (germline): MNHEY, SVGEGT. The CDR3 has 16 residues. The ends were cut back, 0 bases at V and 6 bases at J, with 14 bases in the middle. This clonotype was seen a single time. Its antigen is unknown. V and J are TRBV6-2 or TRBV6-3 and TRBJ2-2, with TRBD1 as a possible D gene (5 bases). The starting material was PBMCs, obtained before the yellow fever booster vaccination. The TCR was taken from a man aged 18 to 30 who received the YFV17D yellow fever vaccine. Here the CDR3 reads CASSYSSRVRSGELFF. CDR3 coding DNA: TGTGCCAGCAGTTACTCATCCAGGGTACGATCCGGGGAGCTGTTTTTT.